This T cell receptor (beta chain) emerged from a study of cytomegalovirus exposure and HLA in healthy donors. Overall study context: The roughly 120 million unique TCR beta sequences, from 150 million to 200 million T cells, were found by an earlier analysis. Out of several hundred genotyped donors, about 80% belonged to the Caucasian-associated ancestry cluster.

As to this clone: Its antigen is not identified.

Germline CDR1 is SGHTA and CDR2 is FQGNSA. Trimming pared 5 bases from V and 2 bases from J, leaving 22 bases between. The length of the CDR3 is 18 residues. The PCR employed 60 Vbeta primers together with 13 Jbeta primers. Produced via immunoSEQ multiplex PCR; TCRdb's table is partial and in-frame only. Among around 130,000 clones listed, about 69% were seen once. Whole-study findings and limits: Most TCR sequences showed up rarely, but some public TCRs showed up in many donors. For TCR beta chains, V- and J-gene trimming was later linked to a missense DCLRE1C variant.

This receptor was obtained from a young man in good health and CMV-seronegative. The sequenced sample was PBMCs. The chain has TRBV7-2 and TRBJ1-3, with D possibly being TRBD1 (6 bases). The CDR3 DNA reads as TGTGCCAGCAGCCCTCATCCCCCGCAGGGGTTTGCTGGAAACACCATATATTTT. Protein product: CASSPHPPQGFAGNTIYF.